This TCR beta chain was sequenced during a study of blood T cells in healthy people across ages. Study-level points and caveats: Diversity of TCR beta correlated strongly with naive T cell percentage. The authors considered diversity estimates from one million T cells to be underestimates. Donors of long life had a larger count of naive CD4+ cells and greater diversity than aged donors.

The V gene lost 6 bases and the J gene lost 5 bases, with 11 bases spanning the gap. The germline V gene encodes CDR1 KGHSH and CDR2 LQKENI. This CDR3 is built from 14 residues. Primed by a sample-barcoded 5' primer and a J-beta primer mix, a second PCR proceeded for 7 to 11 cycles. Every sample gave at least 3 million paired-end reads containing CDR3. TCRdb re-called the 5' RACE reads with MiXCR, one entry per CDR3 protein. The sample gives about 640,000 distinct CDR3 sequences, about 54% of which show up once; more than 35% is in the top ten. Notes on this clonotype: Its antigen is currently unknown.

This rearrangement joins TRBV18 to TRBJ1-6; D remains ambiguous. The sequencing input was blood. The sequence was collected from a man between 60 and 75 years old in good health. CDR3 DNA: TGTGCCAGCTCGCCTGGGAGGAATAATTCACCCCTCCACTTT. Translation: CASSPGRNNSPLHF.